The 23 T cell receptor beta chains in this list originate from one sample, sequenced in a study of Ad26.COV2.S vaccination and SARS-CoV-2 variants. The treatment here: about 20 received Ad26.COV2.S at low or high dose, single or two shots; 5 received placebo; per-sample allocation not given. Specimens were obtained on day 63 following the first vaccine or placebo injection. Profiling relied on immunoSEQ multiplex PCR, and the TCRdb table lists in-frame clones only, not all of them. This table holds about 400,000 clones, approximately 92% found once. The material sequenced was peripheral blood, taken in a trial of Ad26.COV2.S vaccine versus placebo. These receptors were obtained from a person between 18 and 60 years old who received the Ad26.COV2.S COVID-19 vaccine or a placebo.

This clone was counted a single time. This chain links TRBV9 with TRBJ2-5; a weak D match, TRBD1 (7 bases). This CDR3 has 19 amino acids. Germline V gives CDR1 SGDLS, CDR2 YYNGEE. Deletions cut 0 bases from V and 5 bases from J, with 26 bases between. DNA of the CDR3: TGTGCCAGCAGCGTAGGGAGGGGCGGAGGGGGCTTTGTTTCGGAGACCCAGTACTTC. This sequence encodes CASSVGRGGGGFVSETQYF. Combining the CDR3 with reference TRBV9 and TRBJ2-5 gives the whole variable domain DSGVTQTPKHLITATGQRVTLRCSPRSGDLSVYWYQQSLDQGLQFLIQYYNGEERAKGNILERFSAQQFPDLHSELNLSSLELGDSALYFCASSVGRGGGGFVSETQYFGPGTRLLVL.

The rearrangement links TRBV7-2 to TRBJ2-7, with TRBD2 identical over 8 bases. J was trimmed by 2 bases and V by 6 bases; bases with no gene match: 12. CDR1 and CDR2 from the germline V gene are SGHTA and FQGNSA. The CDR3 extends over 16 amino acids. CDR3 protein: CASSIGSGGSPYEQYF. In nucleotides, the CDR3 is TGTGCCAGCAGTATCGGGTCGGGGGGGTCTCCCTACGAGCAGTACTTC.

This chain joins TRBV7-9 and TRBJ2-3, with a possible D match to TRBD1 (5 bases). Between the trimmed V and J ends, which lost 10 bases and 10 bases, there was a span of 27 bases. The germline CDR1 and CDR2 sequences are SEHNR and FQNEAQ (reference sequence). The CDR3 has 15 residues. In nucleotides, the CDR3 is TGTGCCACCCCAAACAACGGACAAGCGCCTAGTTCGCAGTATTTT. Its protein is CATPNNGQAPSSQYF.

The CDR3 nucleotides read TGTGCCAGCAGTCCCGCGAGAGGGGGTCAGCCCCAGCATTTT. Protein product: CASSPARGGQPQHF. The chain employs TRBV27 and TRBJ1-5, with D maybe TRBD1 (6 bases). The V end was cut by 5 bases, the J end by 6 bases, with 14 bases between. CDR1 is MNHEY and CDR2 is SMNVEV in the germline V gene (reference sequence). CDR3 size: 14 residues.

The gene calls are TRBV7-9 and TRBJ2-7; maybe TRBD2 (7 bases). V lost 7 bases and J 0 bases, leaving 19 bases between the germline ends. The CDR3 has 16 amino acids. Germline lookup yields CDR1 SEHNR and CDR2 FQNEAQ (reference sequence). CDR3 in amino acids: CASTGGGAASSYEQYF. The CDR3, as DNA: TGTGCCAGCACCGGAGGGGGGGCAGCAAGCTCCTACGAGCAGTACTTC. Combining the CDR3 with reference TRBV7-9 and TRBJ2-7 gives the whole variable domain DTGVSQNPRHKITKRGQNVTFRCDPISEHNRLYWYRQTLGQGPEFLTYFQNEAQLEKSRLLSDRFSAERPKGSFSTLEIQRTEQGDSAMYLCASTGGGAASSYEQYFGPGTRLTVT.

The V call is TRBV4-3, the J call TRBJ1-1; tentatively, D is TRBD1 (6 bases). The CDR3 extends over 15 amino acids. Deletions cut 2 bases from V and 7 bases from J, with 17 bases between. Germline loops: CDR1 LGHNA, CDR2 YSLEER. CDR3 sequence reads: CASSQKSTGLIEAFF. DNA of the CDR3: TGCGCCAGCAGCCAAAAGAGTACAGGGCTCATTGAAGCTTTCTTT.

This clone was found a few times. This chain connects TRBV11-2 to TRBJ1-4, with 9 bases fitting TRBD1. After removal of 9 bases from V and 2 bases from J, the junction contained 1 base not matched to a gene. The CDR3 consists of 13 residues. Looked up from germline, CDR1 is SGHAT and CDR2 is FQNNGV. The CDR3 loop reads CASGTGTNEKLFF. In nucleotides, the CDR3 is TGTGCCAGTGGGACAGGGACTAATGAAAAACTGTTTTTT.

V gene TRBV18 combines with J gene TRBJ1-5; perhaps TRBD1 as D (5 bases). CDR1 and CDR2 from the germline V gene are KGHSH and LQKENI. V lost 6 bases and J 6 bases, leaving 15 bases between the germline ends. The CDR3 spans 14 residues. The CDR3 nucleotides are TGTGCCAGCTCGTCCCTGGAGGGGAGTCAGCCCCAGCATTTT. It encodes CASSSLEGSQPQHF.

The chain employs TRBV4-3 and TRBJ1-4; maybe TRBD1 (5 bases). CDR1 is LGHNA, CDR2 YSLEER, per germline. The CDR3 length is 14 residues. V gave up 0 bases and J gave up 14 bases, with 16 bases separating them. The DNA of the CDR3 is TGCGCCAGCAGCCAAGATGCAGCTGGGGGAAACCTGTTTTTT. This encodes CASSQDAAGGNLFF.

The chain combines TRBV6-2 or TRBV6-3 with TRBJ1-2; D remains ambiguous. Between the trimmed V and J ends, which lost 6 bases and 4 bases, there was a span of 9 bases. The CDR3 totals 12 residues. Germline V gene data show CDR1 as MNHEY and CDR2 as SVGEGT. CDR3 residues: CASSLVPYGYTF. For the CDR3, the DNA is TGTGCCAGCAGCCTCGTACCCTATGGCTACACCTTC.

This clone was seen once. For the CDR3, the DNA is TGTGCCAGCAGCTTAGGCCCAGGGGATAATTCACCCCTCCACTTT. Amino acids: CASSLGPGDNSPLHF. The rearrangement joins TRBV7-2 to TRBJ1-6; maybe TRBD1 (6 bases). Trimming removed 1 base at V and 5 bases at J, with 9 bases between. Germline V gene sequence: CDR1 SGHTA, CDR2 FQGNSA. This CDR3 region has 15 residues. Combining the CDR3 with reference TRBV7-2 and TRBJ1-6 gives the whole variable domain GAGVSQSPSNKVTEKGKDVELRCDPISGHTALYWYRQSLGQGLEFLIYFQGNSAPDKSGLPSDRFSAERTGGSVSTLTIQRTQQEDSAVYLCASSLGPGDNSPLHFGNGTRLTVT.

This chain uses TRBV27 with TRBJ2-5; the match to TRBD1 covers 9 bases. CDR1 is MNHEY, CDR2 SMNVEV, per germline (reference sequence). After removal of 5 bases from V and 0 bases from J, the junction contained 7 bases not matched to a gene. This CDR3 has 16 residues. CDR3 nucleotides: TGTGCCAGCAGTACTTGGGACAGGGACCACCAAGAGACCCAGTACTTC. Protein sequence: CASSTWDRDHQETQYF.

The chain couples TRBV5-6 to TRBJ1-1; possibly TRBD1 for D (6 bases). V lost 4 bases to trimming and J lost 4 bases, with 14 bases between them. The CDR3 sequence is 14 residues long. The germline V gene encodes CDR1 SGHDT and CDR2 YYEEEE. The CDR3 sequence: CASSPQGFGTEAFF. The CDR3 nucleotides are TGTGCCAGCAGCCCACAGGGTTTTGGCACTGAAGCTTTCTTT.

This clone has only one observation. This chain connects TRBV18 to TRBJ2-4; 10 bases match TRBD1. Germline CDR1 KGHSH, CDR2 LQKENI. This CDR3 is built from 17 residues. V shed 2 bases, J shed 0 bases, and the junction held 4 bases outside the gene matches. CDR3 sequence: CASSPGTGVLAKNIQYF. The CDR3 coding sequence is TGTGCCAGCTCACCAGGGACAGGGGTACTAGCCAAAAACATTCAGTACTTC.

This clone was observed once. V is TRBV2 and J is TRBJ2-5; TRBD2 agrees at 8 bases. The CDR3 length is 12 residues. J lost 5 bases, V lost 10 bases, and 6 bases had no gene match. Per germline, CDR1 SNHLY and CDR2 FYNNEI. CDR3 residues: CANRGGLETQYF. The CDR3 DNA is TGTGCCAACCGGGGGGGGCTTGAGACCCAGTACTTC.

The table lists this clone with a count of one. The chain uses TRBV5-1 and TRBJ2-1; possible D gene TRBD2, 6 bases. The CDR3 covers 15 residues. Trimming shortened V by 4 bases and J by 9 bases, and 20 bases separated the two germline ends. Per the germline V gene, CDR1 is SGHRS and CDR2 is YFSETQ. CDR3 in amino acids: CASSPAGSVSGEQFF. The CDR3, as DNA: TGCGCCAGCAGCCCGGCCGGGAGCGTCAGCGGTGAGCAGTTCTTC. Complete variable domain (other parts from reference TRBV5-1 and TRBJ2-1): KAGVTQTPRYLIKTRGQQVTLSCSPISGHRSVSWYQQTPGQGLQFLFEYFSETQRNKGNFPGRFSGRQFSNSRSEMNVSTLELGDSALYLCASSPAGSVSGEQFFGPGTRLTVL.

The rearrangement uses TRBV10-2 and TRBJ1-5; 7 bases map to TRBD1. Germline CDR1 is WSHSY and CDR2 is SAAADI. The CDR3 length is 16 residues. V was pared by 5 bases and J by 0 bases, with 7 bases of the junction left unmatched. The CDR3 nucleotides read TGCGCCAGCAGTAACTTGGGACAGTTTAGCAATCAGCCCCAGCATTTT. As protein: CASSNLGQFSNQPQHF.

The chain uses TRBV27 and TRBJ2-1; D is uncertain. The germline V and J ends were trimmed by 3 bases and 6 bases, with 9 bases remaining between them. The germline V gene has CDR1 MNHEY and CDR2 SMNVEV (reference sequence). This CDR3 is built from 13 residues. CDR3 sequence (DNA): TGTGCCAGCAGTTTTCTCACTGGCAATGAGCAGTTCTTC. Amino acids: CASSFLTGNEQFF.

This clone turned up a few times. The chain recombines TRBV19 with TRBJ1-2; D remains unclear. The V end lost 6 bases, the J end lost 4 bases, and 33 bases lay between the germline ends. The CDR3 sequence is 20 residues long. CDR1 and CDR2 (germline): LNHDA, SQIVND (reference sequence). DNA of the CDR3: TGTGCCAGTAGAGGTGTCAGGAGCAACCGTTACCCCTATGATCCCTATGGCTACACCTTC. Protein sequence: CASRGVRSNRYPYDPYGYTF.

V is TRBV4-1 and J is TRBJ1-5; D is unclear. The germline CDR1 and CDR2 sequences are MGHRA and YSYEKL. CDR3 size: 15 residues. V lost 1 base and J 4 bases, leaving 11 bases between the germline ends. The CDR3 DNA reads as TGCGCCAGCAGCCAAGTTCGAGGCATGAATCAGCCCCAGCATTTT. Translated, it gives CASSQVRGMNQPQHF.

The genes are TRBV3-1 (or the pseudogene TRBV3-2) and TRBJ2-1; TRBD2 might be the D (6 bases). The germline V gene encodes CDR1 LGHDT and CDR2 YNNKEL (reference sequence). The CDR3 spans 14 residues. Trimming took off 1 base at V and 10 bases at J, with 14 bases between the two ends. This chain's CDR3 is CASSQASSAGEQFF. The CDR3 DNA reads as TGTGCCAGCAGCCAAGCTTCTAGCGCCGGCGAGCAGTTCTTC.

For this clone: At one end, the junction sequence differs from germline, possibly due to a read error. V is TRBV12-3 or TRBV12-4 and J is TRBJ1-2; D unresolved. The CDR3 is 12 residues long. The CDR3 loop is CASSFHGQLMSF. CDR3 nucleotide sequence: TGTGCCAGCAGTTTCCACGGGCAGCTAATGTCCTTC.

Regarding this clone: The same CDR3 also results from other DNA sequences found in this sample. The chain employs TRBV7-9 and TRBJ1-1; D unclear. The germline V and J ends were trimmed by 0 bases and 6 bases, with 5 bases remaining between them. The length of the CDR3 is 12 residues. Germline V lookup: CDR1 SEHNR, CDR2 FQNEAQ (reference sequence). CDR3 coding DNA: TGTGCCAGCAGCTTAGCAGGAGCTGAAGCTTTCTTT. Its translation: CASSLAGAEAFF.